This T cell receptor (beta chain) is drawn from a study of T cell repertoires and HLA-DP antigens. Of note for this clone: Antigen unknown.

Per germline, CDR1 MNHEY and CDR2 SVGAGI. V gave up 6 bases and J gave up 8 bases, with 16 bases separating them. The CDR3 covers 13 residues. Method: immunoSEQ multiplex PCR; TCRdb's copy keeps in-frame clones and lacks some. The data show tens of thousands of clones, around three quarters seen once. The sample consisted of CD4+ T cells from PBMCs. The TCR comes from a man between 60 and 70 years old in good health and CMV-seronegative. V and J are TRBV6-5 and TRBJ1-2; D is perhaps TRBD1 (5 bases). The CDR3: CASSFARGRGYTF. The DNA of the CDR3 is TGTGCCAGCAGCTTTGCACGGGGACGCGGCTACACCTTC.